The sequence of this TCR beta chain was determined in a study of blood T cell repertoires in COVID-19. In the study overall: PBMCs, B-cell-depleted T cells, or T cells provided the cDNA or gDNA that made up the material.

The repertoire was sequenced with immunoSEQ multiplex PCR; TCRdb's copy has only in-frame clones and lacks some. Of 250,000 or so clones in the sample, approximately 90% are singletons; the top ten hold roughly 2.8%. Categorization into cohorts depended on clinical history that participants reported. V was shortened by 2 bases and J by 7 bases, with 15 bases between the two germline ends. CDR3 length: 14 amino acids. The germline gives CDR1 SGDLS, CDR2 YYNGEE. The source is a middle-aged man who had been exposed to COVID-19. Sequences were obtained from PBMCs or T cells enriched from blood (not recorded which). J is TRBJ1-1 and V is TRBV9; perhaps TRBD1 as D (5 bases). The CDR3 spells CASSVGFVDSEAFF. The CDR3 nucleotides are TGTGCCAGCAGCGTCGGTTTCGTAGACAGTGAAGCTTTCTTT.